These 19 T cell receptor beta chains originate from one sample sequenced in a study of blood T cell repertoires in COVID-19. Clones were sequenced by immunoSEQ multiplex PCR, and TCRdb holds only the in-frame ones, with some missing. In the table there are about 210,000 clones, approximately 85% of which are singletons. Source material: peripheral blood. The receptors were sampled from a woman between 50 and 59 years old with active or convalescent COVID-19.

The chain is built from TRBV18 and TRBJ1-3; D call uncertain. CDR3 length equals 14 residues. Germline CDR1 reads KGHSH; CDR2 reads LQKENI. V was shortened by 8 bases and J by 1 base, with 12 bases between the two germline ends. In DNA form, the CDR3 reads TGTGCCAGCCGAAGGGAGGTATCTGGAAACACCATATATTTT. Residues: CASRREVSGNTIYF.

J is TRBJ2-2 and V is TRBV15; TRBD2 aligns across 7 bases. Germline-derived CDR1 and CDR2 are LNHNV and YYDKDF (reference sequence). The CDR3 runs to 18 residues. The V and J ends lost 0 bases and 3 bases, in that order; junction bases with no gene match: 10. In DNA form, the CDR3 reads TGTGCCACCAGCAGAGATCGAGGGGAGGGAGGGGACACCGGGGAGCTGTTTTTT. Encoded protein: CATSRDRGEGGDTGELFF. Using reference TRBV15 and TRBJ2-2 for the parts outside the CDR3, the full variable domain is DAMVIQNPRYQVTQFGKPVTLSCSQTLNHNVMYWYQQKSSQAPKLLFHYYDKDFNNEADTPDNFQSRRPNTSFCFLDIRSPGLGDTAMYLCATSRDRGEGGDTGELFFGEGSRLTVL.

This chain links TRBV28 with TRBJ1-5; no firm D call. CDR1 MDHEN and CDR2 SYDVKM come from the germline V gene. Trimming cost V 4 bases and J 0 bases, with 10 bases left between them. The CDR3 length is 15 residues. The CDR3 region is CASSSDIDSNQPQHF. CDR3 bases: TGTGCCAGCAGTTCAGACATTGATAGCAATCAGCCCCAGCATTTT. Combining the CDR3 with reference TRBV28 and TRBJ1-5 gives the whole variable domain DVKVTQSSRYLVKRTGEKVFLECVQDMDHENMFWYRQDPGLGLRLIYFSYDVKMKEKGDIPEGYSVSREKKERFSLILESASTNQTSMYLCASSSDIDSNQPQHFGDGTRLSIL.

The chain employs TRBV11-2 and TRBJ1-6, with a weak D call TRBD1 (5 bases). The length of the CDR3 is 12 residues. CDR1 is SGHAT, CDR2 FQNNGV, per germline. Trimming took off 3 bases at V and 15 bases at J, with 12 bases between the two ends. CDR3 DNA sequence: TGTGCCAGCAGCTTGGGGGGGGGTGTCCTCCACTTT. It codes for CASSLGGGVLHF.

This clone appeared a single time. CDR3 residues: CASSLQGAGVEKLFF. The CDR3 DNA sequence: TGTGCCAGCAGCTTACAGGGGGCAGGGGTGGAAAAACTGTTTTTT. V gene TRBV7-2 combines with J gene TRBJ1-4, with 8 bases identical to TRBD1. The CDR3 loop spans 15 amino acids. Germline V gene data show CDR1 as SGHTA and CDR2 as FQGNSA. The V gene end was trimmed by 2 bases and the J gene end by 8 bases; junction bases not matched to a gene: 7.

The V gene is TRBV2, the J gene TRBJ1-2, with TRBD1 identical over 7 bases. There are 13 residues in the CDR3. J gave up 8 bases and V 8 bases, and 11 bases lay outside the gene matches. Per the germline V gene, CDR1 is SNHLY and CDR2 is FYNNEI. CDR3 sequence (DNA): TGTGCCAGCGGGAAACAGGGGATCGACGGCTACACCTTC. Encoded protein: CASGKQGIDGYTF.

This clone has more than one count but fewer than ten. The rearrangement uses TRBV23-1 and TRBJ2-1; TRBD1 matches 10 bases. TRBV23-1 is placed among ORFs of uncertain function. CDR3 length equals 18 residues. Unmatched junction bases numbered 5, after V lost 0 bases and J lost 0 bases. In nucleotides, the CDR3 is TGCGCCAGCAGTCAATCCCCCCGGACAGGGGGCTCCTACAATGAGCAGTTCTTC. Its protein product is CASSQSPRTGGSYNEQFF.

The chain is built from TRBV19 and TRBJ1-1; the D gene is possibly TRBD1 (6 bases). Trimming took off 5 bases at V and 1 base at J, with 8 bases between the two ends. The germline V gene has CDR1 LNHDA and CDR2 SQIVND (reference sequence). This CDR3 is built from 13 residues. For the CDR3, the DNA is TGTGCCAGTAGTGGACAGCAGAACACTGAAGCTTTCTTT. Translating gives CASSGQQNTEAFF.

This clone was detected a few times. The chain links TRBV12-3 or TRBV12-4 to TRBJ2-3, with D maybe TRBD2 (5 bases). The CDR3 loop spans 12 amino acids. Trimming stripped 7 bases from V and 5 bases from J, with 10 bases between. In DNA form, the CDR3 reads TGTGCCAGCACTCCAAGCGGAGATACGCAGTATTTT. Its translation: CASTPSGDTQYF.

The V gene is TRBV5-1, the J gene TRBJ2-1; 10 bases line up with TRBD2. This CDR3 spans 16 amino acids. J was trimmed by 4 bases and V by 0 bases; bases with no gene match: 4. Germline values: CDR1 SGHRS, CDR2 YFSETQ. The CDR3 DNA follows: TGCGCCAGCAGCTTGGGAGCGGGGGGGCAATACAATGAGCAGTTCTTC. This gives the protein CASSLGAGGQYNEQFF.

The CDR3 DNA follows: TGTGCCACCAGTGTCCATCCCAGGGAGCTGTTTTTT. Translated: CATSVHPRELFF. This chain links TRBV24-1 with TRBJ2-2, with D unclear. The V gene lost 5 bases and the J gene lost 9 bases, with 9 bases spanning the gap. CDR1 KGHDR and CDR2 SFDVKD come from the germline V gene. The CDR3 sequence is 12 residues long.

The chain has TRBV28 and TRBJ1-2; no firm D call. The ends were cut back, 6 bases at V and 0 bases at J, with 11 bases in the middle. This CDR3 region has 14 residues. The germline V gene has CDR1 MDHEN and CDR2 SYDVKM. The CDR3 protein is CASRNMIANYGYTF. The CDR3 nucleotides are TGTGCCAGCAGAAATATGATAGCTAACTATGGCTACACCTTC.

This chain joins TRBV10-1 and TRBJ2-1, with D possibly being TRBD1 (6 bases). The germline gives CDR1 WNHNN, CDR2 SYGVQD (reference sequence). V gave up 6 bases and J gave up 0 bases, with 6 bases separating them. This CDR3 region has 13 residues. This chain's CDR3 is CASRDSSYNEQFF. The CDR3 DNA is TGCGCCAGCAGGGACAGCTCCTACAATGAGCAGTTCTTC.

The chain uses TRBV7-8 and TRBJ1-1, with 7 bases matching TRBD1. Germline CDR1 SGHVS, CDR2 FQNEAQ. Trimming at V came to 5 bases and at J to 10 bases, leaving 7 bases not matched to a gene. The CDR3 loop spans 12 amino acids. This CDR3 reads CASSLRGMGAFF. CDR3 nucleotides: TGTGCCAGCAGCCTCAGGGGGATGGGAGCTTTCTTT.

The chain uses TRBV6-5 and TRBJ1-2; D is possibly TRBD1 (5 bases). CDR3 size: 13 residues. Germline CDR1 is MNHEY and CDR2 is SVGAGI. The V and J ends lost 5 bases and 5 bases respectively, with 12 bases between them. CDR3 bases: TGTGCCAGCAGTCGGCAGGGTAATTATGGCTACACCTTC. Translation gives CASSRQGNYGYTF.

The chain recombines TRBV6-5 with TRBJ1-2; 7 nucleotides agree with TRBD1. Germline CDR1 MNHEY, CDR2 SVGAGI. The trim removed 5 bases at V and 6 bases at J, leaving 3 bases unmatched. The CDR3 totals 12 residues. Here the CDR3 DNA reads TGTGCCAGCAGTCTGACAGGGAATGGCTACACCTTC. Its translation is CASSLTGNGYTF.

V is TRBV2 and J is TRBJ2-7; D gene unclear. The germline CDR1 and CDR2 sequences are SNHLY and FYNNEI. V shed 6 bases and J shed 9 bases, with 12 bases lying between them. The length of the CDR3 is 11 residues. For the CDR3, the DNA is TGTGCCAGCAGCGACACATTTAGGCAGTACGTC. Its protein product is CASSDTFRQYV.

The chain carries TRBV28 and TRBJ2-5; tentative D call: TRBD2 (5 bases). V lost 3 bases to trimming and J lost 4 bases, with 12 bases between them. The CDR3 extends over 14 amino acids. CDR1 and CDR2 (germline): MDHEN, SYDVKM. This chain's CDR3 is CASSFRPAGETQYF. The CDR3 nucleotides are TGTGCCAGCAGTTTTCGGCCGGCGGGAGAGACCCAGTACTTC. Full variable domain (outside the CDR3, taken from reference TRBV28 and TRBJ2-5): DVKVTQSSRYLVKRTGEKVFLECVQDMDHENMFWYRQDPGLGLRLIYFSYDVKMKEKGDIPEGYSVSREKKERFSLILESASTNQTSMYLCASSFRPAGETQYFGPGTRLLVL.

This sequence joins TRBV6-4 and TRBJ2-7; D is perhaps TRBD2 (6 bases). The germline gives CDR1 MRHNA, CDR2 SNTAGT. Trimming took off 4 bases at V and 1 base at J, with 8 bases between the two ends. The CDR3 runs to 13 residues. The CDR3 protein is CASSGEDSYEQYV. DNA of the CDR3: TGTGCCAGCAGTGGGGAGGATTCCTACGAGCAGTACGTC.